Only a few counts were recorded for the clone carrying this TCR beta chain. Antigen specificity is unknown. Gene names are the mouse ones. The read gets to within 4 residues of the CDR3 end, and the germline J gene fills in the rest. V trimming: 3 bases; J trimming: 4 bases; junction bases outside the gene matches: 7. Germline V gene lookup returns CDR1 GKSSPN and CDR2 SITVG. The CDR3 length is 15 residues. Cutaneous lymph nodes were pooled and cells sorted by CD4, CD8alpha, NKG2D, NKG2ACE and more. The sample originates from a study of CD8+ T cells in alopecia areata. General study points: Clonality was higher in lesional than normal scalp, especially in alopecia totalis/universalis.

TCR sequencing used cDNA made by reverse transcription of extracted RNA. TCRdb keeps only in-frame clones here, not all; method: immunoSEQ multiplex PCR. The sample shows 270,000 or so clones, none of them appearing just once. This TCR was recovered from a C3H/HeJ mouse with alopecia areata. Mouse strain MHC haplotype: H2-k. The source material was CD4+ T cells sorted from a lymph node. J is TRBJ2-3 and V is TRBV31, with 10 bases matching TRBD2. Partial CDR3 DNA: TGTGCCTGGAGGACCGGGACTGGGGTCCCAGAA. Translated: CAWRTGTGVPE. The whole CDR3 region reads CAWRTGTGVPETLYF.